This TCR beta chain was sequenced for a study of cytomegalovirus exposure and HLA in healthy donors. Study-wide context: The study's early data release held 80 million to 95 million unique TCRs from HLA-typed donors.

The PCR made use of 60 Vbeta and 13 Jbeta primers. Assay used: immunoSEQ multiplex PCR; TCRdb lists only in-frame clones, some missing. The sample includes roughly 160,000 clones, roughly two thirds of them seen just once. This CDR3 has 16 residues. The germline gives CDR1 SGHDT, CDR2 YYEEEE. General observations from the study: In all likelihood, a cluster of highly shared sequence variants was a sequencing artifact. HLA restriction was apparent for most CMV-associated TCR beta chains in a later analysis. Later analysis demonstrated an association between a missense DCLRE1C variant and TCR beta V- and J-gene trimming.

In the case of this clone: Its antigen is not known. Mismatch with germline at one junction end may stem from a read error.

The chain employs TRBV5-6 and TRBJ1-2; 7 bases agree with TRBD1. Sequencing used PBMCs. The origin of this receptor is a woman in her 30s in good health and CMV-seronegative. CDR3 residues: CASSFKSGNRGDGYPF. The CDR3 coding sequence is TGTGCCAGCAGCTTCAAGTCGGGAAACAGGGGAGATGGCTACCCCTTC.